A selection of T cell receptor beta chains follows, all from one sample in a study of blood T cell repertoires in COVID-19. Profiling relied on immunoSEQ multiplex PCR, and the TCRdb table lists in-frame clones only, not all of them. The sample includes over 250,000 clones, roughly 87% of them seen just once. The sequencing sample was made of PBMCs or T cells enriched from blood (not recorded which). These receptors were taken from a woman aged 18-29 years who had recovered from COVID-19. Both conserved end residues are part of each CDR3. D genes are given only for firm matches. Clone size appears in some rows only: once, few, many, or a class for an expanded clone.

J,size,V,D,CDR3,DNA
TRBJ2-1,NA,TRBV4-3,TRBD1,CASSHRDRGGNEQFF,TGCGCCAGCAGCCACCGGGACAGGGGCGGGAATGAGCAGTTCTTC
TRBJ1-2,NA,TRBV4-3,NA,CASSQGGTEYDGYTF,TGCGCCAGCAGCCAAGGCGGGACCGAGTATGATGGCTACACCTTC
TRBJ1-1,NA,TRBV4-3,NA,CASSQDREPLQAFF,TGCGCCAGCAGCCAAGATCGGGAACCCCTCCAAGCTTTCTTT
TRBJ2-7,NA,TRBV2,NA,CASSRGLSSYEQYF,TGTGCCAGCAGCAGGGGTCTAAGCTCCTACGAGCAGTACTTC
TRBJ1-4,NA,TRBV9,NA,CASSVGDEKLFF,TGTGCCAGCAGCGTAGGCGATGAAAAACTGTTTTTT
TRBJ1-6,once,TRBV28,TRBD1,CASSSPGQGGNSPLHF,TGTGCCAGCAGTTCGCCGGGACAGGGGGGAAATTCACCCCTCCACTTT
TRBJ2-2,few,TRBV15,NA,CATSSGRPGELFF,TGTGCCACCAGCAGCGGGAGACCCGGGGAGCTGTTTTTT
TRBJ1-5,NA,TRBV19,NA,CASSIGRFGGAQPQHF,TGTGCCAGTAGTATAGGCCGGTTCGGGGGTGCTCAGCCCCAGCATTTT
TRBJ1-2,NA,TRBV18,NA,CASSPSKGRTDGYTF,TGTGCCAGCTCACCAAGTAAGGGGCGCACGGATGGCTACACCTTC
TRBJ1-1,NA,TRBV5-6,NA,CASSLDPGRKEIRAFF,TGTGCCAGCAGCTTGGATCCCGGCAGGAAGGAAATTAGAGCTTTCTTT
TRBJ2-3,NA,TRBV27,TRBD2,CASRLPGGAADTQYF,TGTGCCAGCAGACTCCCCGGGGGGGCGGCAGATACGCAGTATTTT
TRBJ2-3,NA,TRBV4-2,TRBD2,CASSGRLAGSTDTQYF,TGTGCCAGCAGCGGCCGCCTAGCGGGTAGCACAGATACGCAGTATTTT
TRBJ1-1,NA,TRBV4-1,NA,CASSQDNRLNTEAFF,TGCGCCAGCAGCCAAGACAACAGACTGAACACTGAAGCTTTCTTT
TRBJ1-1,NA,TRBV7-2,NA,CASSFTDPRGGAFF,TGTGCCAGCAGCTTTACGGACCCCCGCGGGGGAGCTTTCTTT
TRBJ2-1,NA,TRBV7-9,TRBD2,CASSPLFRAGGGEQFF,TGTGCCAGCAGCCCCCTATTCCGGGCGGGGGGGGGTGAGCAGTTCTTC
TRBJ1-1,NA,TRBV7-9,NA,CASRGAGEYTEAFF,TGTGCCAGCCGAGGGGCAGGGGAGTACACTGAAGCTTTCTTT
TRBJ1-4,NA,TRBV29-1,NA,CSVARGGEKLFF,TGCAGCGTTGCCAGGGGCGGTGAAAAACTGTTTTTT
TRBJ1-4,NA,TRBV25-1,NA,CASSERGGGNEKLFF,TGTGCCAGCAGTGAAAGAGGGGGGGGTAATGAAAAACTGTTTTTT
TRBJ1-4,NA,TRBV4-1,NA,CASSQDRRARGLEKLFF,TGCGCCAGCAGCCAAGATCGAAGGGCGCGGGGTCTTGAAAAACTGTTTTTT
TRBJ1-1,NA,TRBV18,NA,CASSPDRTFAEAFF,TGTGCCAGCTCTCCTGACAGAACCTTCGCTGAAGCTTTCTTT
TRBJ1-1,NA,TRBV24-1,NA,CATARTLGSEAFF,TGTGCCACTGCTAGGACCCTCGGGAGTGAAGCTTTCTTT
TRBJ2-7,NA,TRBV10-3,NA,CAIQGGDITYEQYF,TGTGCCATCCAAGGGGGGGACATCACCTACGAGCAGTACTTC
TRBJ1-4,NA,TRBV5-1,TRBD1,CASSFSGTGNEKLFF,TGCGCCAGCAGCTTTTCGGGGACAGGGAATGAAAAACTGTTTTTT
TRBJ1-5,NA,TRBV24-1,TRBD1,CATSLGQGIPQHF,TGTGCCACCAGCCTCGGACAGGGTATACCCCAGCATTTT
TRBJ1-1,NA,TRBV29-1,NA,CSVEDISAFF,TGCAGCGTTGAAGATATTTCGGCTTTCTTT
TRBJ1-1,NA,TRBV2,NA,CASRSYTEAFF,TGTGCCAGCAGGAGTTACACTGAAGCTTTCTTT
TRBJ2-1,NA,TRBV4-2,NA,CASSQDRTRGVNNEQFF,TGTGCCAGCAGCCAAGATCGCACCCGGGGAGTCAACAATGAGCAGTTCTTC
TRBJ1-5,NA,TRBV2,NA,CASSEVGVGWGNQPQHF,TGTGCCAGCAGTGAAGTGGGCGTCGGTTGGGGCAATCAGCCCCAGCATTTT
TRBJ1-1,NA,TRBV6-5,NA,CASSQYFGGTEAFF,TGTGCCAGCAGCCAGTATTTTGGGGGGACTGAAGCTTTCTTT
TRBJ2-2,once,TRBV7-2,TRBD2,CASSVWTSGRTGELFF,TGTGCCAGCAGCGTATGGACTAGCGGGAGAACCGGGGAGCTGTTTTTT
TRBJ2-5,NA,TRBV14,NA,CASSRRRGRIEETQYF,TGTGCCAGCAGCCGACGCAGGGGCCGTATTGAAGAGACCCAGTACTTC
TRBJ2-1,NA,TRBV9,TRBD2,CASSGRLAGLFF,TGTGCCAGCAGCGGTCGACTAGCGGGGTTGTTCTTC
TRBJ1-4,NA,TRBV13,TRBD1,CASSLGLSTGVEKLFF,TGTGCCAGCAGCTTAGGACTTTCGACAGGGGTTGAAAAACTGTTTTTT
TRBJ1-2,few,TRBV7-2,NA,CASSLRGAGVSYGYTF,TGTGCCAGCAGCCTACGAGGGGCAGGGGTGAGCTATGGCTACACCTTC
TRBJ2-5,few,TRBV5-1,TRBD2,CASSLAGGPGETQYF,TGCGCCAGCAGCTTGGCGGGGGGGCCGGGGGAGACCCAGTACTTC
TRBJ2-7,NA,TRBV7-8,NA,CASSRSLALGPYEQYF,TGTGCCAGCAGCCGGAGTCTAGCGCTGGGCCCCTACGAGCAGTACTTC
TRBJ1-2,NA,TRBV19,NA,CASRSDIPYGYTF,TGTGCCAGTAGGTCGGACATCCCTTATGGCTACACCTTC
TRBJ2-1,once,TRBV27,NA,CASSFGLATGNLQFF,TGTGCCAGCAGTTTTGGTCTAGCAACGGGGAACCTTCAGTTCTTC
TRBJ2-7,few,TRBV4-1,TRBD2,CASSHPPGTSGDEQYF,TGCGCCAGCAGCCACCCACCCGGGACTAGCGGGGACGAGCAGTACTTC
TRBJ1-1,once,TRBV4-1,NA,CASSPGRRTEAFF,TGCGCCAGCTCCCCGGGGAGGCGCACTGAAGCTTTCTTT
TRBJ2-3,NA,TRBV7-9,TRBD1,CASSLDGQGKDTQYF,TGTGCCAGCAGCTTAGATGGACAGGGGAAAGATACGCAGTATTTT
TRBJ1-2,few,TRBV18,TRBD1,CASSLSETGFGYTF,TGTGCCAGCTCACTATCCGAGACAGGGTTTGGCTACACCTTC
TRBJ2-3,once,TRBV5-6,NA,CASSSYYSGSQDTQYF,TGTGCCAGCAGCTCCTACTATAGCGGCTCCCAGGATACGCAGTATTTT
TRBJ2-1,NA,TRBV6-1,TRBD2,CASSEAGTSADEQFF,TGTGCCAGCAGTGAAGCAGGGACTAGTGCCGATGAGCAGTTCTTC
TRBJ1-6,NA,TRBV7-2,NA,CASCALGLNNSPLHF,TGTGCCAGCTGCGCGCTGGGACTGAATAATTCACCCCTCCACTTT
TRBJ1-1,NA,TRBV25-1,TRBD1,CASSEFPTDRGDEAFF,TGTGCCAGCAGTGAATTCCCCACAGACAGGGGAGATGAAGCTTTCTTT
TRBJ2-1,NA,TRBV14,NA,CASSHDSSFNEQFF,TGTGCCAGCAGCCATGACAGCTCATTCAATGAGCAGTTCTTC
TRBJ1-3,NA,TRBV9,NA,CASSGRTGYTGNTIYF,TGTGCCAGCAGCGGGCGTACAGGGTACACGGGAAACACCATATATTTT
TRBJ2-1,NA,TRBV20-1,NA,CSASPASGQFF,TGCAGTGCTAGCCCGGCATCAGGGCAGTTCTTC
TRBJ2-5,NA,TRBV15,TRBD1,CATSVRQGAGGETQYF,TGTGCCACCAGCGTAAGACAGGGGGCAGGGGGAGAGACCCAGTACTTC
TRBJ2-1,NA,TRBV6-2/TRBV6-3,NA,CASSYRRRAGNYNEQFF,TGTGCCAGCAGTTACCGCCGAAGGGCAGGGAACTACAATGAGCAGTTCTTC
TRBJ2-5,NA,TRBV7-3,TRBD2,CASSLNAGGETQYF,TGTGCCAGCAGCTTAAATGCGGGAGGAGAGACCCAGTACTTC
TRBJ1-5,NA,TRBV15,NA,CATSREAGRQPQHF,TGTGCCACCAGCAGAGAGGCAGGGCGCCAGCCCCAGCATTTT
TRBJ2-6,NA,TRBV11-2,NA,CASSLEYSGANVLTF,TGTGCCAGCAGCTTAGAATACTCTGGGGCCAACGTCCTGACTTTC
TRBJ1-2,NA,TRBV29-1,NA,CSVVGGGLFGYTF,TGCAGCGTTGTGGGGGGAGGGCTTTTCGGCTACACCTTC